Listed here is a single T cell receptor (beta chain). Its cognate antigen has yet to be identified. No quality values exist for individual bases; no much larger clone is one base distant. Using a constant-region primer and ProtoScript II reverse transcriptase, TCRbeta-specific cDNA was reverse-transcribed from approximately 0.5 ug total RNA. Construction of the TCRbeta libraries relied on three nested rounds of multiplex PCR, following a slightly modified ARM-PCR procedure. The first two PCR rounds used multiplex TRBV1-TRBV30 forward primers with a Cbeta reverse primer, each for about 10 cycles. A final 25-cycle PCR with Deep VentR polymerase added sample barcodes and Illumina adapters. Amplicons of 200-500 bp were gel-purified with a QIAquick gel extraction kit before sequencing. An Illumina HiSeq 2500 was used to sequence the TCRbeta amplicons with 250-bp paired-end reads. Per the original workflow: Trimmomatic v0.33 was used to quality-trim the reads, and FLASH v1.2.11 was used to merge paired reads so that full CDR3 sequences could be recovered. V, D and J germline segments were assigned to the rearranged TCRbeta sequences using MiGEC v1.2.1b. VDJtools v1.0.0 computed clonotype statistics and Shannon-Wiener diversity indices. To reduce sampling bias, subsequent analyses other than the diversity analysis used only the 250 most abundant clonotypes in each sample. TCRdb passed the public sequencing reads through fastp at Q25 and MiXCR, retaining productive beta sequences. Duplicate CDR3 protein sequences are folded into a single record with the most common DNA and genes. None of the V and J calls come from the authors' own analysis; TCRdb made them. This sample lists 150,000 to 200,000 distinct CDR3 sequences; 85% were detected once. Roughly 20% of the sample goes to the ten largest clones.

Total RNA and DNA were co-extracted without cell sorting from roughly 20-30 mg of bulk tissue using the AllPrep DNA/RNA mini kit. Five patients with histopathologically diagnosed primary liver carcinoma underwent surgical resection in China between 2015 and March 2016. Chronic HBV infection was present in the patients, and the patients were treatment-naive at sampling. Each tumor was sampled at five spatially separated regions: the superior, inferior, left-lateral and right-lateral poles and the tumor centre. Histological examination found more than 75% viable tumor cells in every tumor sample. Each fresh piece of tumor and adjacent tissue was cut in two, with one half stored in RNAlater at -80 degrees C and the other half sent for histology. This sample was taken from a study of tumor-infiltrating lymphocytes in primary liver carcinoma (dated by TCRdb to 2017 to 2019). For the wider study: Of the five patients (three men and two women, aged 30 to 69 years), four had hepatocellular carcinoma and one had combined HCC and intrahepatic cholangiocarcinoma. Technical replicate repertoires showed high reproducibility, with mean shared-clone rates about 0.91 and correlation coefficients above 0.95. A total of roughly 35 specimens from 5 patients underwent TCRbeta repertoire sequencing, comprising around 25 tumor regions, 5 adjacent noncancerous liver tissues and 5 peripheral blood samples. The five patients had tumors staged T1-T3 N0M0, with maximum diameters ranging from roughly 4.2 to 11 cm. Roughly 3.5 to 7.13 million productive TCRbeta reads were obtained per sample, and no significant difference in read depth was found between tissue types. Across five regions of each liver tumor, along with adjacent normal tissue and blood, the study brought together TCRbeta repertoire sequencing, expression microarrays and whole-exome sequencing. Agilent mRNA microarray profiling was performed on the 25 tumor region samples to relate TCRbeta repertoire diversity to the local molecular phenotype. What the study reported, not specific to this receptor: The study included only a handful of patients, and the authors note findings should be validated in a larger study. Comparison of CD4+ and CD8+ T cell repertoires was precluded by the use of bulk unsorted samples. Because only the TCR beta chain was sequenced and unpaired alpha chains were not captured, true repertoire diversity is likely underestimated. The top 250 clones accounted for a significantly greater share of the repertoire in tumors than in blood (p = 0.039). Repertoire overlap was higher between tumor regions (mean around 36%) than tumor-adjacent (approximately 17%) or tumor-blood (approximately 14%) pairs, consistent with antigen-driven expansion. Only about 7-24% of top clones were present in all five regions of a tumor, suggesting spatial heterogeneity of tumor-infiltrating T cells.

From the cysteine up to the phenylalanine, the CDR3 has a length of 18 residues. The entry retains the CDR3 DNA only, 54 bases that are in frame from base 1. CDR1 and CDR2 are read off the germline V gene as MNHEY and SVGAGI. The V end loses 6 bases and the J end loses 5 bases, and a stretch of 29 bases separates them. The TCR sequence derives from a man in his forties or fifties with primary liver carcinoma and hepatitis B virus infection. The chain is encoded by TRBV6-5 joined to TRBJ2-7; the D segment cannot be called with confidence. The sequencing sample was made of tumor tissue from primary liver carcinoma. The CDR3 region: CASSYKGPVTSIPNEQYF. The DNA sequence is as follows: TGTGCCAGCAGCTACAAGGGCCCTGTCACTTCGATACCCAACGAGCAGTACTTC.